Included here is one T cell receptor (beta chain) sequence, with context. Its cognate antigen is unknown. The data originate from a study of T-cell memory formation after mild COVID-19. Study-level points and caveats: Clones contracting over day 15 to 85 were CD4/CD8 balanced, with later expanders leaning CD4+. CD4+ contracting clones were mainly CM and EM; CD8+ ones, EMRA.

The V gene's germline CDR1 is SGHKS and CDR2 YYEKEE (reference sequence). The CDR3 has 13 amino acids. With 1 base removed from V and 5 bases from J, the gap between germline ends came to 9 bases. The authors produced TCR alpha and TCR beta cDNA libraries with sample barcodes and UMIs by 5'RACE using constant-segment primers. MiXCR, applied by TCRdb to the 5' RACE reads, yields one record per CDR3 protein. In the table there are about 270,000 distinct CDR3 sequences, 16% of which are singletons. Sequenced: PBMCs or a T cell subset sorted from them (not recorded which). The V call is TRBV5-5, the J call TRBJ1-1; possible D gene TRBD1, 5 bases. The TCR comes from a man aged 18 to 30 who had mild COVID-19 (a few samples of this study predate the infection). Cell type and time point are not known. CDR3 in amino acids: CASSLFSGTEAFF. CDR3 bases: TGTGCCAGCAGCTTGTTTTCAGGGACTGAAGCTTTCTTT.